The 14 T cell receptor beta chains below all came from one sample that was sequenced in a study of identical twins. In TCRdb, the 5' RACE reads were re-called with MiXCR into one record per CDR3 protein. The sample shows about 260,000 distinct CDR3 sequences, approximately 7% of them seen only once. These data also featured in a second study, about yellow fever vaccine responses in identical twins.

The sample consisted of memory (CD45RO+) T cells sorted from blood. The receptors stem from a young woman in good health.

This chain uses TRBV20-1 with TRBJ2-5, with unresolved D. V was clipped by 0 bases and J by 7 bases, with 9 bases between them. The CDR3 consists of 12 residues. Germline loops: CDR1 DFQATT, CDR2 SNEGSKA (reference sequence). CDR3 in DNA: TGCAGTGCTAGAGATGGTTTCGGGACCCAGTACTTC. As protein: CSARDGFGTQYF.

This clonotype showed up just a few times. V is TRBV7-9 and J is TRBJ2-2; D possibly uses TRBD1 or TRBD2 (6 bases each). Between the trimmed V and J ends, which lost 4 bases and 1 base, there was a span of 13 bases. The CDR3 spans 16 residues. The V gene's germline CDR1 is SEHNR and CDR2 FQNEAQ (reference sequence). CDR3 loop: CASSSGGTGNTGELFF. In DNA, the CDR3 is TGTGCCAGCAGCTCCGGGGGCACGGGGAACACCGGGGAGCTGTTTTTT.

This clonotype was counted a few times. The rearrangement uses TRBV5-5 and TRBJ1-1; D possibly corresponds to TRBD1 (5 bases). Trimming pared 1 base from V and 3 bases from J, leaving 13 bases between. From germline, CDR1 is SGHKS and CDR2 YYEKEE (reference sequence). The CDR3 loop spans 15 amino acids. CDR3 sequence reads: CASSLSGIGDTEAFF. In nucleotides, the CDR3 is TGTGCCAGCAGCTTGTCCGGCATAGGGGACACTGAAGCTTTCTTT.

This clonotype was observed many times. V is TRBV7-2 and J is TRBJ1-1, with D possibly TRBD1 on 5 matching bases. CDR1 SGHTA and CDR2 FQGNSA come from the germline V gene. The CDR3 extends over 14 amino acids. The V end lost 2 bases, the J end lost 0 bases, and 7 bases lay between the germline ends. CDR3 amino acids: CASSLQGLNTEAFF. DNA of the CDR3: TGTGCCAGCAGCTTACAGGGCCTGAACACTGAAGCTTTCTTT.

The V call is TRBV7-3, the J call TRBJ2-3; D uncertain. Deletions cut 8 bases from V and 3 bases from J, with 12 bases between. CDR3 length: 13 amino acids. From germline, CDR1 is SGHTA and CDR2 FQGTGA. The CDR3, as DNA: TGTGCCAGCGCTAGAGTTAGGACAGATACGCAGTATTTT. Its protein product is CASARVRTDTQYF.

Only a few counts were recorded for this clonotype. The chain carries TRBV20-1 and TRBJ2-5, with 7 bases fitting TRBD1. V dropped 1 base and J dropped 6; count of bases not matched to a gene: 8. Germline CDR1 and CDR2: DFQATT and SNEGSKA (reference sequence). CDR3 length: 14 residues. In DNA form, the CDR3 reads TGCAGTGCTAGAGCTGAGGGGGCAGGAAAGACCCAGTACTTC. Amino acid sequence: CSARAEGAGKTQYF.

In this sample, this clonotype turned up many times. The V gene is TRBV21-1, the J gene TRBJ1-2; the table's D gene call, TRBD1, was not cross checked with the DNA. TRBV21-1 is a pseudogene locus. The CDR3 runs 16 residues. CDR3 DNA: TGTGCCAGCAGCAATGCAGGGACAGATCTTAACTATGGCTACACCTTC. It is translated as CASSNAGTDLNYGYTF.

This chain joins TRBV20-1 and TRBJ2-1; 11 nucleotides match TRBD2. The CDR3 length is 15 residues. In germline, CDR1 is DFQATT, CDR2 SNEGSKA (reference sequence). Losses at the gene ends were 1 base for V and 4 bases for J; bases not matched to a gene: 3. In nucleotides, the CDR3 is TGCAGTGCTAGAGTAGCGGGAGGGTTGTACAATGAGCAGTTCTTC. It translates to CSARVAGGLYNEQFF.

The chain recombines TRBV5-5 with TRBJ2-2; D is tentatively TRBD1 or TRBD2 (5 bases each). V shed 0 bases and J shed 3 bases, with 9 bases lying between them. The germline V gene encodes CDR1 SGHKS and CDR2 YYEKEE (reference sequence). The CDR3 has 15 amino acids. The CDR3 DNA follows: TGTGCCAGCAGCTTGGGAGGGGATCACACCGGGGAGCTGTTTTTT. This encodes CASSLGGDHTGELFF.

The table lists this clonotype with many counts. The V gene is TRBV7-2, the J gene TRBJ1-2; 10 bases agree with TRBD1. Germline loops: CDR1 SGHTA, CDR2 FQGNSA. This CDR3 spans 14 amino acids. Germline trimming cut 6 bases from V and 6 bases from J; bases unmatched to any gene: 7. CDR3 nucleotide sequence: TGTGCCAGCAGTTCCGGGACAGGGGTCCATGGCTACACCTTC. This gives the protein CASSSGTGVHGYTF.

This clonotype was counted at least ten times. V is TRBV29-1 and J is TRBJ2-5; D might be TRBD2 (5 bases). Looked up from germline, CDR1 is SQVTM and CDR2 is ANQGSEA. Trimming stripped 3 bases from V and 9 bases from J, with 11 bases between. CDR3 length equals 11 residues. In nucleotides, the CDR3 is TGCAGCGTTGACGGCGGGCACCCCCAGTACTTC. Protein sequence: CSVDGGHPQYF.

CDR3: CASSEGPRGDTQYF. The CDR3 DNA sequence: TGTGCCAGCAGTGAGGGTCCGCGGGGAGATACGCAGTATTTT. The V gene is TRBV2, the J gene TRBJ2-3, with D tentatively TRBD2 (6 bases). CDR3 length equals 14 residues. Germline CDR1 reads SNHLY; CDR2 reads FYNNEI. The V end lost 3 bases, the J end lost 5 bases, and 12 bases lay between the germline ends.

This clonotype was seen repeatedly, ten times or more. The chain recombines TRBV6-5 with TRBJ2-3; 8 positions match TRBD2. Per germline, CDR1 MNHEY and CDR2 SVGAGI. The trim removed 4 bases at V and 1 base at J, leaving 1 base unmatched. The CDR3 totals 14 residues. Written as DNA, the CDR3 is TGTGCCAGCAGTTCGCGGGGGGGCACAGATACGCAGTATTTT. It encodes CASSSRGGTDTQYF.

There are many counts of this clonotype. The chain joins TRBV11-2 to TRBJ2-1, with D possibly TRBD1 on 5 matching bases. This CDR3 has 14 amino acids. The germline V and J ends were trimmed by 7 bases and 8 bases, with 18 bases remaining between them. The V gene's germline CDR1 is SGHAT and CDR2 FQNNGV. In DNA, the CDR3 is TGTGCCAGCACAGGGCAGAAGGGTTACGATGAGCAGTTCTTC. Its translation is CASTGQKGYDEQFF.